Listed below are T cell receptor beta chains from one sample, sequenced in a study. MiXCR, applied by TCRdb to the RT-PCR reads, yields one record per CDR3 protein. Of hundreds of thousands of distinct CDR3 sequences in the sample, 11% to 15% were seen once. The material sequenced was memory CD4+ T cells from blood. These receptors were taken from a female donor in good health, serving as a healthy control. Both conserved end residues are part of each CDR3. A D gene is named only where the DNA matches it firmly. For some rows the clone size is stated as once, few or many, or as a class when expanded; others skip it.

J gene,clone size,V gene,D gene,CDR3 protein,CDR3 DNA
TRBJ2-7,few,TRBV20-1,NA,CSAPGTPMSPNEQYF,TGCAGTGCCCCGGGCACCCCGATGAGCCCGAACGAGCAGTACTTC
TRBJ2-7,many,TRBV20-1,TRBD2,CSASGTSGTYEQYF,TGCAGTGCGTCCGGGACTAGCGGGACATACGAGCAGTACTTC
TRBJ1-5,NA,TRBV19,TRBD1,CASSARDRAQPQHF,TGTGCCAGTAGTGCAAGGGACAGGGCCCAGCCCCAGCATTTT
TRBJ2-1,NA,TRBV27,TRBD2,CASSLSPPLTRAGGGNEQFF,TGTGCCAGCAGTTTATCTCCTCCCCTTACCCGAGCGGGAGGGGGCAATGAGCAGTTCTTC
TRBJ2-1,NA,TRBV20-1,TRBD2,CSASGTSGLYNEQFF,TGCAGTGCTAGCGGGACTAGCGGGCTCTACAATGAGCAGTTCTTC
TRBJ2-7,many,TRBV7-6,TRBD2,CASSLATGTTLHEQYF,TGTGCCAGCAGCTTAGCGACCGGGACTACCCTCCACGAGCAGTACTTC
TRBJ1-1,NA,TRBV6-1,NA,CASSQGIPNTEAFF,TGTGCCAGCAGTCAAGGGATCCCGAACACTGAAGCTTTCTTT
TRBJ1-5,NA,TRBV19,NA,CASSIPPDYSNQPQHF,TGTGCCAGTAGTATCCCCCCGGATTATAGCAATCAGCCCCAGCATTTT
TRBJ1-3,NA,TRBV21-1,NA,CASSERTGDRPGNTIYF,TGTGCCAGCAGCGAAAGGACAGGGGATCGACCTGGAAACACCATATATTTT
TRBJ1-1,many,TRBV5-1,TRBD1,CASSRTLGQPNTEAFF,TGCGCCAGCAGCCGAACCCTGGGACAGCCCAACACTGAAGCTTTCTTT
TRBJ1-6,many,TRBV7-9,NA,CASSLEQNNSPLHF,TGTGCCAGCAGCTTAGAACAGAATAATTCACCCCTCCACTTT
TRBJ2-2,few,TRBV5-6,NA,CASSFRQSYTGELFF,TGTGCCAGCAGCTTTAGGCAGTCCTACACCGGGGAGCTGTTTTTT
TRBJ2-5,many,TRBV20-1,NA,CSEGGRETQYF,TGCAGTGAGGGGGGGAGAGAGACCCAGTACTTC
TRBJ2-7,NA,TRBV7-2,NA,CASSWGRRSYEQYF,TGTGCCAGCAGCTGGGGACGGCGATCCTACGAGCAGTACTTC
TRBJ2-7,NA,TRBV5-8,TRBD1,CASSLDGTGFFEQYF,TGTGCCAGCAGCTTAGACGGGACAGGGTTTTTCGAGCAGTACTTC
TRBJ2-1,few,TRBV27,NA,CASSTTGTSYNEQFF,TGTGCCAGCAGTACAACCGGGACAAGTTACAATGAGCAGTTCTTC
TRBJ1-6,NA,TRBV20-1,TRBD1,CSARARDSNNSPLHF,TGCAGTGCTAGAGCCCGGGACAGTAATAATTCACCCCTCCACTTT
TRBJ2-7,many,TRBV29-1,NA,CSVVQGEQYF,TGCAGCGTTGTCCAGGGCGAGCAGTACTTC
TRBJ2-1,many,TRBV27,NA,CASGTQESGRFF,TGTGCCAGCGGGACCCAGGAGAGTGGACGATTCTTC
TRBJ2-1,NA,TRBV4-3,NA,CASSQEGRREQFF,TGCGCCAGCAGCCAAGAGGGGCGGCGGGAGCAGTTCTTC
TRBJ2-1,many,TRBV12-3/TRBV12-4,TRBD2,CASSSGLAGKGPYNEQFF,TGTGCCAGCAGTTCGGGACTAGCGGGGAAGGGGCCCTACAATGAGCAGTTCTTC
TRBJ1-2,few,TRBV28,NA,CASRNQGSNYGYTF,TGTGCCAGCAGAAATCAGGGGAGTAACTATGGCTACACCTTC
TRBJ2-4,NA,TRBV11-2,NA,CASSQLWGGALAKNIQYF,TGTGCCAGCAGCCAACTGTGGGGGGGGGCCCTAGCCAAAAACATTCAGTACTTC
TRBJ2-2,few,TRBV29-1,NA,CSVRSGGTTGELFF,TGCAGCGTTCGGTCAGGGGGGACCACCGGGGAGCTGTTTTTT
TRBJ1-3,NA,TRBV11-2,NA,CASSLRGQSSSGNTIYF,TGTGCCAGCAGCTTAAGGGGACAATCAAGCTCTGGAAACACCATATATTTT
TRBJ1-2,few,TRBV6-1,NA,CASSGGREGYGYTF,TGTGCCAGCAGTGGGGGCAGGGAGGGCTATGGCTACACCTTC
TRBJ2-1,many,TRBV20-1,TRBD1,CSARTGKGNEQFF,TGCAGTGCTAGGACAGGGAAGGGTAATGAGCAGTTCTTC
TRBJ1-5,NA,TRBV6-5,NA,CASRSRVVQPHHF,TGTGCCAGCCGGTCGAGGGTGGTTCAGCCCCATCATTTT
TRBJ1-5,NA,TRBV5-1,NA,CASSLIGDGSQPQHF,TGCGCCAGCAGCTTGATAGGGGATGGGAGTCAGCCCCAGCATTTT
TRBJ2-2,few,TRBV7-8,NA,CASSPFGAQDTGELFF,TGTGCCAGCAGCCCCTTCGGGGCGCAGGACACCGGGGAGCTGTTTTTT
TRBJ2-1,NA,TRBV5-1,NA,CASSLTSTSYNEQFF,TGCGCCAGCAGCTTGACTAGCACTTCCTACAATGAGCAGTTCTTC
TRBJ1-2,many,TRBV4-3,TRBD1,CASSQDSPGGYGYTF,TGCGCCAGCAGCCAAGATTCGCCAGGGGGCTATGGCTACACCTTC
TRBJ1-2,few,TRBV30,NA,CAWSETDNYGYTF,TGTGCCTGGAGTGAGACCGATAACTATGGCTACACCTTC
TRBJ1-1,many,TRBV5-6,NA,CASSVVTANTEAFF,TGTGCCAGCAGCGTCGTGACGGCGAACACTGAAGCTTTCTTT
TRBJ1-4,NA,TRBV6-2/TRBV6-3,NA,CASRGWTDATNEKLFF,TGTGCCAGCAGAGGGTGGACAGACGCAACTAATGAAAAACTGTTTTTT
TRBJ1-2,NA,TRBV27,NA,CASAPLGYGYTF,TGTGCCAGTGCCCCCCTGGGCTATGGCTACACCTTC
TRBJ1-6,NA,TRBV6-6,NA,CASTPARLPLHF,TGTGCCAGCACCCCGGCCCGCCTACCCCTCCACTTT
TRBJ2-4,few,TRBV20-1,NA,CSARDQTTIFQYF,TGCAGTGCTAGAGATCAGACTACTATATTTCAGTACTTC
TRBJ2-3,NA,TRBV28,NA,CASSTPLDTQYF,TGTGCCAGCAGTACCCCCCTGGATACGCAGTATTTT
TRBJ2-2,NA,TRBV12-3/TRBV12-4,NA,CASSLESRGDGELFF,TGTGCCAGCAGTTTAGAATCGAGGGGGGACGGGGAGCTGTTTTTT
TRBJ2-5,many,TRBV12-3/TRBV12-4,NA,CASSRGGGSETQYF,TGTGCCAGCAGTAGGGGGGGAGGGTCAGAGACCCAGTACTTC
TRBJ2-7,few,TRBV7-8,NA,CASSLEAGVPSYEQYF,TGTGCCAGCAGCTTAGAGGCAGGGGTGCCCTCTTACGAGCAGTACTTC
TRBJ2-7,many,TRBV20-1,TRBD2,CSASGGGSYEQYF,TGCAGTGCTAGTGGGGGGGGCTCCTACGAGCAGTACTTC
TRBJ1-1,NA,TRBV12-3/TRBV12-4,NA,CASSLVQGAEAFF,TGTGCCAGCAGCTTAGTACAGGGCGCTGAAGCTTTCTTT
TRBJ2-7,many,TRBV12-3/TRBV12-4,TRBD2,CASRKAGDFYEQYF,TGTGCCAGCAGAAAAGCGGGAGACTTCTACGAGCAGTACTTC
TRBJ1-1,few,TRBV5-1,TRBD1,CASSGGPNTEAFF,TGCGCCAGCTCAGGGGGCCCGAACACTGAAGCTTTCTTT